The entry that follows covers one TCR beta chain sequence. The length of the CDR3 is 14 residues. Germline CDR1 is SGHTA and CDR2 is FQGNSA. Trimming pared 5 bases from V and 4 bases from J, leaving 15 bases between. The data belong to a study of regulatory and conventional T cells in RAG deficiency. The data were produced by immunoSEQ multiplex PCR, yet TCRdb's version contains in-frame clones alone and is incomplete. This table holds roughly 45,000 clones, approximately 90% found once. Genomic DNA came from blood conventional CD4+ T cells gated CD25-low CD127-high. This sample also appeared in a second study, on regulatory T cells. That study reports: The PCR used 52 TRBV and 13 TRBJ primers.

The TCR was taken from a human donor in good health. The chain carries TRBV7-2 and TRBJ2-7; tentatively, D is TRBD1 or TRBD2 (5 bases each). The sequencing input was CD4+ effector T cells sorted from blood. CDR3: CASSLLDGAYEQYF. CDR3 DNA sequence: TGTGCCAGCAGCCTACTAGATGGGGCTTACGAGCAGTACTTC.